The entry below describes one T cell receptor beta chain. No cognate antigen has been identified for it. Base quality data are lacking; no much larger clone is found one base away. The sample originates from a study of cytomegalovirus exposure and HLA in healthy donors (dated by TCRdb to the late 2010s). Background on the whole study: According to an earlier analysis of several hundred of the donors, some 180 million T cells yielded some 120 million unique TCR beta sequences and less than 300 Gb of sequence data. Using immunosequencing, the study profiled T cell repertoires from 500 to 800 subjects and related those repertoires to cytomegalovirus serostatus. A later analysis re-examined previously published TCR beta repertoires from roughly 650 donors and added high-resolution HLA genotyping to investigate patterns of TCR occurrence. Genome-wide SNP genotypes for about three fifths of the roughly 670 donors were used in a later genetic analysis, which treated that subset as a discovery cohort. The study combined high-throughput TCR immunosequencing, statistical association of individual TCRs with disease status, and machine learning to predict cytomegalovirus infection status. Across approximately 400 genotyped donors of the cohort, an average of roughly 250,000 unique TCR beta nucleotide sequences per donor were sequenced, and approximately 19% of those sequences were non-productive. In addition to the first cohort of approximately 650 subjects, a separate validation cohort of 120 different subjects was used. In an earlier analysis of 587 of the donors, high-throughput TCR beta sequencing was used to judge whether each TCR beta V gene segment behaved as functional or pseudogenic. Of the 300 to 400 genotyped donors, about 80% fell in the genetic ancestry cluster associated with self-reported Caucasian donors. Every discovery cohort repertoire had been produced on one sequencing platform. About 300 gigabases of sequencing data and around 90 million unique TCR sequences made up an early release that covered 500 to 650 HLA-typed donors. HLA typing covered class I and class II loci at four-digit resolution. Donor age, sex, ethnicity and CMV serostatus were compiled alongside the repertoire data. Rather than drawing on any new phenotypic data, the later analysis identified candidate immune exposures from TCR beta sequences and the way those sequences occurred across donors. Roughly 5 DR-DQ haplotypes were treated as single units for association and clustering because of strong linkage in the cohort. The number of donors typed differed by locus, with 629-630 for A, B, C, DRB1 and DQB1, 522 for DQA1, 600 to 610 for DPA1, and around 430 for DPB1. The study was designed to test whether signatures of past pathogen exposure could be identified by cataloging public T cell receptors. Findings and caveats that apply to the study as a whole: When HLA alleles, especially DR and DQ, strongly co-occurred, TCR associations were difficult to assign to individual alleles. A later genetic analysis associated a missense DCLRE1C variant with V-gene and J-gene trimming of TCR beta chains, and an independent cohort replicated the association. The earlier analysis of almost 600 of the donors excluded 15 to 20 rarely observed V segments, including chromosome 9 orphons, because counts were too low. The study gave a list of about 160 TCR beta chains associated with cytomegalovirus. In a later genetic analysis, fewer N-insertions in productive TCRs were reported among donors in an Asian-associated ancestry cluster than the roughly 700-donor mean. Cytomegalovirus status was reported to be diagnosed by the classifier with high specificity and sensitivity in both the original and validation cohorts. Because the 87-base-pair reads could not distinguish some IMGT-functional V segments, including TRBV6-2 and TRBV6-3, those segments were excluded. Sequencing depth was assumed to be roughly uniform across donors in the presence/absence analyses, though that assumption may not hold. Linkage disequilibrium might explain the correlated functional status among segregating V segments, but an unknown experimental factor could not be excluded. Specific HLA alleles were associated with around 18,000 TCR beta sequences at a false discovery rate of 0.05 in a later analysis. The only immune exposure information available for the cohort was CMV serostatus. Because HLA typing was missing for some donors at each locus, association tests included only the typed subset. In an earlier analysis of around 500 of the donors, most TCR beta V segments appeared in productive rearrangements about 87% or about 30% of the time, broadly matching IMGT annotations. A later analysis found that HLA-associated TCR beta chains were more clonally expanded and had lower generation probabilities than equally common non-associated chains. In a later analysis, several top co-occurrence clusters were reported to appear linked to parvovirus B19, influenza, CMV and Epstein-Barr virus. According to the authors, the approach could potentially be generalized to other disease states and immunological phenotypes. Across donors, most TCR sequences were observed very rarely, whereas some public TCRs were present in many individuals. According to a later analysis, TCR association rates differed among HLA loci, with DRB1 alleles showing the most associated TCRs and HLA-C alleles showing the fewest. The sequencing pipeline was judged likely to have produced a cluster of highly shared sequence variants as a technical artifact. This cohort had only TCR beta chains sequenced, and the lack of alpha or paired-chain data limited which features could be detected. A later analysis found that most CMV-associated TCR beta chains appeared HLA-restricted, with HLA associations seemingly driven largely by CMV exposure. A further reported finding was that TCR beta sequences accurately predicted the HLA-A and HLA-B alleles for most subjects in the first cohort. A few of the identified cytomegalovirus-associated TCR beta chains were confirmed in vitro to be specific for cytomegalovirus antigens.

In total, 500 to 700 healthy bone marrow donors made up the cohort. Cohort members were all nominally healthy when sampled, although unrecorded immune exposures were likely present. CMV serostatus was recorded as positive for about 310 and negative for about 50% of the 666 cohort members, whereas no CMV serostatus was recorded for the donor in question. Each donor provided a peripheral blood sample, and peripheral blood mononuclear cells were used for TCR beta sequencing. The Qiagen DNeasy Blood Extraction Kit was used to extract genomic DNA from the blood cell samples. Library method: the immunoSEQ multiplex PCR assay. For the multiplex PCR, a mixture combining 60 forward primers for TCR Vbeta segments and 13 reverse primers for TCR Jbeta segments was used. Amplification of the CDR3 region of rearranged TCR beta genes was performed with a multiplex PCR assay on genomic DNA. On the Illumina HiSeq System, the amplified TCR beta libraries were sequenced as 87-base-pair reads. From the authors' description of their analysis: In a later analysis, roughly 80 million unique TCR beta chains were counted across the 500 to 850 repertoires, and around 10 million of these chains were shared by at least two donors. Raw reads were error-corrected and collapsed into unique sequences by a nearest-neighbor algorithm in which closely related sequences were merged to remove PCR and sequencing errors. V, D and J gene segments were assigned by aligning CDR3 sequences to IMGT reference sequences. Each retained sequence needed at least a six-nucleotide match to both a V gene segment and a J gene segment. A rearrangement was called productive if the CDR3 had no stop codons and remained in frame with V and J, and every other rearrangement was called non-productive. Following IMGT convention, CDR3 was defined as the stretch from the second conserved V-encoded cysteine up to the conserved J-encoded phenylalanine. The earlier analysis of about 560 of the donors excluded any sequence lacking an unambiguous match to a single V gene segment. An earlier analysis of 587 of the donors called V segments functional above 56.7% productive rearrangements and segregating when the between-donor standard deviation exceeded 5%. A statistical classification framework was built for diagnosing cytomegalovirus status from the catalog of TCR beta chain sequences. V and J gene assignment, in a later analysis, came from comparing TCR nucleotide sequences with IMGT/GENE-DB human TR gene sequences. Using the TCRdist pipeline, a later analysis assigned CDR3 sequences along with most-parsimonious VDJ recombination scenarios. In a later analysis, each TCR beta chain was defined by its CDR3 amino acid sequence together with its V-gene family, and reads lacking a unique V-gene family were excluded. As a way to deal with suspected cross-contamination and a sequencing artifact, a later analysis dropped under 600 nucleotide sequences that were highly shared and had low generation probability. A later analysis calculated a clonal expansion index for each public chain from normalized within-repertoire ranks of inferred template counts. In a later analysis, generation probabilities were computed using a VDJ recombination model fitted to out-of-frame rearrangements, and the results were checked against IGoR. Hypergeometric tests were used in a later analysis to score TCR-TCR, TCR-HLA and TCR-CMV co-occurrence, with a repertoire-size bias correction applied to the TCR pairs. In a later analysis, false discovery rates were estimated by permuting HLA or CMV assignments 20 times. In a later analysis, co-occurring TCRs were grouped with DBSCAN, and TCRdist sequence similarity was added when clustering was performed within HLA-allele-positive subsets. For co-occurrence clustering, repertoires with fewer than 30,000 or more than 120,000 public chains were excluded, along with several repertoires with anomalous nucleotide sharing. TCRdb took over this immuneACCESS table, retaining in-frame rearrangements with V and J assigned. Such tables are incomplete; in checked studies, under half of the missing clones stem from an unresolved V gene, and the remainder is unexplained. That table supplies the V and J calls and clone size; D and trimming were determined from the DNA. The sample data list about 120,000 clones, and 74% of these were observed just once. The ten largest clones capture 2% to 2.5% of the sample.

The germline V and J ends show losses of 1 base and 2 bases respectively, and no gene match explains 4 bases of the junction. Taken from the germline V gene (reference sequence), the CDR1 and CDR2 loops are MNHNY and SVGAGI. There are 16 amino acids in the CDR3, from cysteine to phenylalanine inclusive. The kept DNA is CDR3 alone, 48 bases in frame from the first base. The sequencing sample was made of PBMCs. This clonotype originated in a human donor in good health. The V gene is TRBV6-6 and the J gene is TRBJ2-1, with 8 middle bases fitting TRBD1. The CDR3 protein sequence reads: CASSYFGQGTYNEQFF. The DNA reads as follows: TGTGCCAGCAGTTACTTTGGACAGGGAACCTACAATGAGCAGTTCTTC.